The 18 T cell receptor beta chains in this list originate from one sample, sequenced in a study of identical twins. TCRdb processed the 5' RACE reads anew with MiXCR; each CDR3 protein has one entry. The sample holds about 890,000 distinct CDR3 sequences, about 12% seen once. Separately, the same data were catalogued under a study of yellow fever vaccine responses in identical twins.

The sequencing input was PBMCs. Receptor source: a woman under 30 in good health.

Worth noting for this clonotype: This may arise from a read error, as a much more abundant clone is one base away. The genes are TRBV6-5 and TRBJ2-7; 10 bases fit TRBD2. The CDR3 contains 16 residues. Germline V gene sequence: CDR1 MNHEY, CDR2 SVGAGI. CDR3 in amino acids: CGSSSPSSGRRGEQYF. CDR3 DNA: TGTGGCAGCAGTTCTCCTTCTAGCGGGAGAAGGGGCGAGCAGTACTTC.

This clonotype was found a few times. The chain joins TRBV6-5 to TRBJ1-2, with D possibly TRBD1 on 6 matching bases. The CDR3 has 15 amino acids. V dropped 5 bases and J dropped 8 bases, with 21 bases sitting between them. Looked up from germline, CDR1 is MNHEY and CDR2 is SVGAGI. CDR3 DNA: TGTGCCAGCAGTCTACAGAGCTCGGGGGCGCGAGGCTACACCTTC. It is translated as CASSLQSSGARGYTF.

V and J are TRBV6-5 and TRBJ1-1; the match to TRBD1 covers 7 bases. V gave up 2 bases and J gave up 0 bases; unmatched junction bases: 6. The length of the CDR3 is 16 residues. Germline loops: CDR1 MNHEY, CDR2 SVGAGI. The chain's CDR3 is CASSYLTGTVNTEAFF. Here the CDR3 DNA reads TGTGCCAGCAGTTACCTTACCGGGACAGTGAACACTGAAGCTTTCTTT.

CDR3 DNA: TGTGCCAGCAGTTTAGTTGGCGGGACAGGCGCTAACTATGGCTACACCTTC. Its protein is CASSLVGGTGANYGYTF. The chain joins TRBV27 to TRBJ1-2, with 8 bases aligning to TRBD1. Germline V gives CDR1 MNHEY, CDR2 SMNVEV (reference sequence). The CDR3 runs 17 residues. Trimming cost V 2 bases and J 0 bases; bases outside gene matches: 8.

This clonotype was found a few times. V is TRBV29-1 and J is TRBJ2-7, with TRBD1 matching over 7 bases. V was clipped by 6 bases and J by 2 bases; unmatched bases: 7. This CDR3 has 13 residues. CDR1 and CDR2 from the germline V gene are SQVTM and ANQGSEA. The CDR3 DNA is TGCAGCGTCGACACAGGGGCCCCCTACGAGCAGTACTTC. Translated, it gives CSVDTGAPYEQYF.

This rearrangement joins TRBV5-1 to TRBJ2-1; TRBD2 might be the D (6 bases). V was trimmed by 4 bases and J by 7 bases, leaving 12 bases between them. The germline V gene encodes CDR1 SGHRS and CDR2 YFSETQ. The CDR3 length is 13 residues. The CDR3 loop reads CASSVGTRNEQFF. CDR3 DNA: TGCGCCAGCAGCGTCGGGACTCGGAATGAGCAGTTCTTC.

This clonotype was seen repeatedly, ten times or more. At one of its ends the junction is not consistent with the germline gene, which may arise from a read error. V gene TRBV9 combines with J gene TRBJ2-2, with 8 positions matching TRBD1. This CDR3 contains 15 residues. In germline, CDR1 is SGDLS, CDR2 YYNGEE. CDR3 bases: TGTGCCAGCACCGTACAGGGGGCGAACACCGGGGAGCTGTTTTTT. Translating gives CASTVQGANTGELFF. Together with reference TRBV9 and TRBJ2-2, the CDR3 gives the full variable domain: DSGVTQTPKHLITATGQRVTLRCSPRSGDLSVYWYQQSLDQGLQFLIQYYNGEERAKGNILERFSAQQFPDLHSELNLSSLELGDSALYFCASTVQGANTGELFFGEGSRLTVL.

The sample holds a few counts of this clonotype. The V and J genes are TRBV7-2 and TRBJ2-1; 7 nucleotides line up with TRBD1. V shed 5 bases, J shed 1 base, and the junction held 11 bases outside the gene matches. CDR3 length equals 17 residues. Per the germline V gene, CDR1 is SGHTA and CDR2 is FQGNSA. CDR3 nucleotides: TGTGCCAGCAGCATCTCGACAGGGCATTCGTCCTACAATGAGCAGTTCTTC. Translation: CASSISTGHSSYNEQFF.

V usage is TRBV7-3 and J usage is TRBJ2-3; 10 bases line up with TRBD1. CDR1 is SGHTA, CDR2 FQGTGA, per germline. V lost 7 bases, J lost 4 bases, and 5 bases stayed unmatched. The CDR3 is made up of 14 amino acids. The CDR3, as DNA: TGTGCCAGCACCAGGACAGGGGGGGCAGATACGCAGTATTTT. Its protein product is CASTRTGGADTQYF. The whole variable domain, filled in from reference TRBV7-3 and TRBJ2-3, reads GAGVSQTPSNKVTEKGKYVELRCDPISGHTALYWYRQSLGQGPEFLIYFQGTGAADDSGLPNDRFFAVRPEGSVSTLKIQRTERGDSAVYLCASTRTGGADTQYFGPGTRLTVL.

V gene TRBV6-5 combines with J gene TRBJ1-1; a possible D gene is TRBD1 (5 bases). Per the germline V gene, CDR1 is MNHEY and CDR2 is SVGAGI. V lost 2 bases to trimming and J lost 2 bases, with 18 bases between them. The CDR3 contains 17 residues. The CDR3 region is CASSYGREPAKNTEAFF. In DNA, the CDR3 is TGTGCCAGCAGTTACGGCAGGGAGCCGGCAAAAAACACTGAAGCTTTCTTT.

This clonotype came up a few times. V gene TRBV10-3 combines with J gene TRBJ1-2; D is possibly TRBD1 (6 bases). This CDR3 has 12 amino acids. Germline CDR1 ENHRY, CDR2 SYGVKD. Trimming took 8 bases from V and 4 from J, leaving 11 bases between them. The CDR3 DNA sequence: TGTGCCATCCCAGGGGAATCCTATGGCTACACCTTC. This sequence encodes CAIPGESYGYTF.

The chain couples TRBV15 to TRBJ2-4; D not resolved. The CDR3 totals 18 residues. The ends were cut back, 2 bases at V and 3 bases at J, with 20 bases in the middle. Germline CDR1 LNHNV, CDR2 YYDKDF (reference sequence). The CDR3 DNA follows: TGTGCCACCAGCAGACCTTCAGTGGCCTGGGCATACAAAAACATTCAGTACTTC. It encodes CATSRPSVAWAYKNIQYF.

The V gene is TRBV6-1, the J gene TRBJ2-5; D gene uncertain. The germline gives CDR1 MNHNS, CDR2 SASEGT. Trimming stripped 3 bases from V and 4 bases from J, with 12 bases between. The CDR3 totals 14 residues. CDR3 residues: CASSDRAPRETQYF. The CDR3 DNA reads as TGTGCCAGCAGTGATAGGGCGCCTCGAGAGACCCAGTACTTC.

The CDR3 coding sequence is TGTGCCAGCAGTTTGGCGGGACACACCGGGGAGCTGTTTTTT. It translates to CASSLAGHTGELFF. The rearrangement joins TRBV28 to TRBJ2-2; a possible D gene is TRBD2 (6 bases). V shed 3 bases and J shed 3 bases, with 8 bases lying between them. CDR3 size: 14 residues. The germline CDR1 and CDR2 sequences are MDHEN and SYDVKM.

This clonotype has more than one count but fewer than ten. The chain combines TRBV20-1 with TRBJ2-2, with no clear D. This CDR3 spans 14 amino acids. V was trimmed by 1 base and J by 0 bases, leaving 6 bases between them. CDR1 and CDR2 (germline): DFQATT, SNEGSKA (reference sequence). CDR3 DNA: TGCAGTGCTAGAGTCCCGCCGAACACCGGGGAGCTGTTTTTT. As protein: CSARVPPNTGELFF.

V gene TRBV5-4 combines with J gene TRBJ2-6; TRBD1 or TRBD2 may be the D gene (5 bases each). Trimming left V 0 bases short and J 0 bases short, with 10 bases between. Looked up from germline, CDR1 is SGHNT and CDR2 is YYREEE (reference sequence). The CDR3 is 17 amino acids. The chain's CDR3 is CASSLGRESSGANVLTF. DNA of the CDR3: TGTGCCAGCAGCTTGGGCAGGGAGAGCTCTGGGGCCAACGTCCTGACTTTC.

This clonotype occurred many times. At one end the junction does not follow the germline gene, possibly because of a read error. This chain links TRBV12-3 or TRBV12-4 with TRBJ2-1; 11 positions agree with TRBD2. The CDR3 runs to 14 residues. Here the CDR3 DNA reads TGTGCCAGCAGCTTAGCGGGGGGGGGATATGAGCAGTTCTTC. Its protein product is CASSLAGGGYEQFF.

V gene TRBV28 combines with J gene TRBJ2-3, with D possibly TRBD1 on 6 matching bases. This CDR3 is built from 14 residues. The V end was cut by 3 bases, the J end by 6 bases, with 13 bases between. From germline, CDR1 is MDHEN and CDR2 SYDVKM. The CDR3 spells CASSFQPGHDTQYF. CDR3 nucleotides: TGTGCCAGCAGTTTCCAACCGGGACATGATACGCAGTATTTT.